A single sample is the source of the 27 T cell receptor beta chains below, sequenced in a study of vaccination and CD4 T cells after COVID-19. Their antigens remain unidentified. Treatment specified: roughly 11-day PBMC culture with coronavirus spike peptide pools or control peptides (ViraFEST assay). Scientists ran DNA taken from cultured CD4+ T cells through the Oncomine TCR Beta short-read assay for sequencing. TCRdb reprocessed the PCR reads with MiXCR, giving one entry per CDR3 protein. Counted here are over 10,000 distinct CDR3 sequences, roughly 51% occurring once; the ten biggest clones make up more than 30%. The sequencing input was CD4+ T cells from blood, cultured in vitro. The source is a human donor who had recovered from COVID-19.

This chain links TRBV6-2 or TRBV6-3 with TRBJ1-6; maybe TRBD1 (6 bases). Germline-derived CDR1 and CDR2 are MNHEY and SVGEGT. This CDR3 spans 13 amino acids. The germline V and J ends were trimmed by 6 bases and 9 bases, with 12 bases remaining between them. CDR3 sequence reads: CASRPDRLSPLHF. Written as DNA, the CDR3 is TGTGCCAGCAGGCCAGACAGGCTTTCACCCCTCCACTTT.

By its share, this clonotype is medium-sized. The chain couples TRBV6-2 or TRBV6-3 to TRBJ2-2, with 10 bases lining up with TRBD2. The CDR3 length is 16 residues. After removal of 6 bases from V and 7 bases from J, the junction contained 11 bases not matched to a gene. From germline, CDR1 is MNHEY and CDR2 SVGEGT. The CDR3, as DNA: TGTGCCAGCAGCCAGCGGGAGGGCCGTAACGGCGGGGAGCTGTTTTTT. It is translated as CASSQREGRNGGELFF.

The chain uses TRBV7-8 and TRBJ2-1, with 12 nucleotides matching TRBD2. J was trimmed by 2 bases and V by 3 bases; bases with no gene match: 11. The CDR3 consists of 19 residues. CDR1 SGHVS and CDR2 FQNEAQ come from the germline V gene. CDR3 protein: CASSFSRASGGATYNEQFF. In DNA form, the CDR3 reads TGTGCCAGCAGCTTTTCGAGGGCTAGCGGGGGGGCCACCTACAATGAGCAGTTCTTC.

The rearrangement joins TRBV6-1 to TRBJ1-4, with TRBD1 matching 8 bases. CDR1 and CDR2 from the germline V gene are MNHNS and SASEGT. The CDR3 consists of 14 residues. The ends lost 6 bases at V and 6 bases at J; junction bases unmatched: 6. The CDR3 DNA follows: TGTGCCAGCAGCAGGACAGGGTCGGATGAAAAACTGTTTTTT. Translating it yields CASSRTGSDEKLFF.

The chain has TRBV12-3 or TRBV12-4 and TRBJ1-6; D is perhaps TRBD1 (6 bases). Trimming pared 3 bases from V and 6 bases from J, leaving 12 bases between. This CDR3 region has 15 residues. CDR3 bases: TGTGCCAGCAGTTTTGCGGGGGGCGGTAATTCACCCCTCCACTTT. It encodes CASSFAGGGNSPLHF.

The chain employs TRBV15 and TRBJ2-3; 8 bases are shared with TRBD2. J was trimmed by 3 bases and V by 7 bases; bases with no gene match: 6. Germline V gene sequence: CDR1 LNHNV, CDR2 YYDKDF (reference sequence). This CDR3 contains 14 residues. CDR3 coding DNA: TGTGCCACCATGAGCGGGAGAGATACAGATACGCAGTATTTT. Its protein product is CATMSGRDTDTQYF.

This clonotype was detected only once. The rearrangement uses TRBV28 and TRBJ2-7; D is unresolved. V was trimmed by 1 base and J by 5 bases, leaving 6 bases between them. The germline gives CDR1 MDHEN, CDR2 SYDVKM. The CDR3 runs 12 residues. The CDR3 region is CASSLSRNEQYF. As DNA, the CDR3 is TGTGCCAGCAGTTTATCCAGGAACGAGCAGTACTTC.

This clonotype was counted only a few times. The chain recombines TRBV7-6 with TRBJ1-1, with D unclear. Trimming took off 5 bases at V and 0 bases at J, with 7 bases between the two ends. This CDR3 comprises 13 residues. Looked up from germline, CDR1 is SGHVS and CDR2 is FNYEAQ. The CDR3 DNA is TGTGCCAGCAGCCCTAACTTGAACACTGAAGCTTTCTTT. Amino acids: CASSPNLNTEAFF.

This clonotype was found a few times. The gene calls are TRBV24-1 and TRBJ2-7; the D gene could be TRBD1 or TRBD2 (5 bases each). Germline values: CDR1 KGHDR, CDR2 SFDVKD. This CDR3 comprises 13 residues. V lost 10 bases and J lost 0, with 12 bases in between. The DNA for the CDR3 is TGTGCCACAATGGGGGAGAGCTCCTACGAGCAGTACTTC. Translation gives CATMGESSYEQYF.

This chain uses TRBV6-2 or TRBV6-3 with TRBJ2-3, with TRBD2 identical over 10 bases. CDR1 is MNHEY and CDR2 is SVGEGT in the germline V gene. The CDR3 totals 15 residues. V lost 6 bases to trimming and J lost 3 bases; unmatched junction nucleotides: 6. CDR3 sequence: CASRQIAGGTDTQYF. The CDR3 DNA is TGTGCCAGCAGGCAAATAGCGGGGGGAACAGATACGCAGTATTTT.

The chain links TRBV5-4 to TRBJ2-4; 7 nucleotides align to TRBD1. Germline V lookup: CDR1 SGHNT, CDR2 YYREEE (reference sequence). The CDR3 spans 16 residues. V shed 0 bases and J 0 bases; nucleotides not matched to a gene: 3. The CDR3 coding sequence is TGTGCCAGCAGCTTGGGCCAGGGGGTAGCCAAAAACATTCAGTACTTC. It yields the protein CASSLGQGVAKNIQYF.

The sample holds a few counts of this clonotype. The chain links TRBV10-3 to TRBJ2-4, with D possibly TRBD2 on 6 matching bases. Trimming shortened V by 0 bases and J by 0 bases, and 9 bases separated the two germline ends. The CDR3 has 16 amino acids. Germline V gene data show CDR1 as ENHRY and CDR2 as SYGVKD. The CDR3: CAISESGGVAKNIQYF. CDR3 nucleotides: TGTGCCATCAGTGAGTCCGGCGGGGTAGCCAAAAACATTCAGTACTTC.

The chain has TRBV7-9 and TRBJ1-2, with unresolved D. This CDR3 is 15 amino acids long. The V gene lost 3 bases and the J gene lost 4 bases, with 15 bases spanning the gap. Germline V gives CDR1 SEHNR, CDR2 FQNEAQ (reference sequence). This CDR3 reads CASSFQTSRSYGYTF. The CDR3 DNA is TGTGCCAGCAGCTTCCAGACCAGTAGGAGCTATGGCTACACCTTC.

CDR3 bases: TGTGCCAGCAGCTTAAGGAGGGCAAGCTCCTACAATGAGCAGTTCTTC. The encoded protein is CASSLRRASSYNEQFF. The chain recombines TRBV11-3 with TRBJ2-1; possible D gene TRBD2, 6 bases. CDR1 and CDR2 from the germline V gene are SGHNT and YENEEA. The CDR3 length is 16 residues. The V and J ends lost 2 bases and 0 bases respectively, with 11 bases between them.

This clonotype qualifies as large. V gene TRBV19 combines with J gene TRBJ1-1; D uncertain. From germline, CDR1 is LNHDA and CDR2 SQIVND (reference sequence). V was clipped by 2 bases and J by 4 bases, with 8 bases between them. The CDR3 is made up of 13 amino acids. In DNA, the CDR3 is TGTGCCAGTAGTATATGGCGGGGCACTGAAGCTTTCTTT. Protein product: CASSIWRGTEAFF.

The rearrangement joins TRBV20-1 to TRBJ1-5, with TRBD1 as a possible D gene (5 bases). The ends were cut back, 0 bases at V and 7 bases at J, with 13 bases in the middle. The CDR3 contains 14 residues. Germline V gene data show CDR1 as DFQATT and CDR2 as SNEGSKA (reference sequence). The CDR3 DNA reads as TGCAGTGCTAGAGATCCGGGGGAGGGACAGCCCCAGCATTTT. It encodes CSARDPGEGQPQHF.

This clonotype was seen a single time. The chain is built from TRBV18 and TRBJ2-5; 7 bases are a match to TRBD2. V dropped 3 bases and J dropped 2; count of bases not matched to a gene: 9. CDR1 and CDR2 (germline): KGHSH, LQKENI. CDR3 size: 16 residues. This CDR3 is CASSPRRGRVQETQYF. The CDR3 DNA is TGTGCCAGCTCACCCCGTCGAGGGAGGGTACAAGAGACCCAGTACTTC.

This rearrangement joins TRBV10-3 to TRBJ1-2, with TRBD1 matching 9 bases. There are 12 residues in the CDR3. Germline V gives CDR1 ENHRY, CDR2 SYGVKD. DNA of the CDR3: TGTGCTTTGGGGGACAGGGACTATGGCTACACCTTC. This translates into CALGDRDYGYTF.

The V and J genes are TRBV6-1 and TRBJ2-3; D unresolved. V gave up 4 bases and J gave up 10 bases, with 21 bases separating them. The CDR3 is made up of 15 amino acids. CDR1 and CDR2 from the germline V gene are MNHNS and SASEGT. The CDR3 reads CASSVKSAQKGSQYF. CDR3 nucleotide sequence: TGTGCCAGCAGTGTAAAGAGCGCCCAAAAGGGCTCGCAGTATTTT.

This chain links TRBV5-8 with TRBJ1-6; D is unclear. Germline values: CDR1 SGHTS, CDR2 YDEGEE. The CDR3 loop spans 14 amino acids. With 3 bases removed from V and 0 bases from J, the gap between germline ends came to 4 bases. The CDR3 sequence is CASSSSSYNSPLHF. The CDR3 DNA reads TGTGCCAGCAGCTCGAGCTCCTATAATTCACCCCTCCACTTT.

The chain recombines TRBV12-3 or TRBV12-4 with TRBJ2-2; D not resolved. The ends were cut back, 7 bases at V and 1 base at J, with 10 bases in the middle. This CDR3 is built from 14 residues. The CDR3 sequence: CASTPLRNTGELFF. Written as DNA, the CDR3 is TGTGCCAGCACTCCATTACGGAACACCGGGGAGCTGTTTTTT.

This sequence joins TRBV27 and TRBJ1-5; tentative D call: TRBD1 (5 bases). Germline V CDR1 and CDR2: MNHEY, SMNVEV (reference sequence). The ends were cut back, 0 bases at V and 5 bases at J, with 20 bases in the middle. There are 18 residues in the CDR3. CDR3 region: CASSLSPRGAGFDQPQHF. The CDR3 nucleotides read TGTGCCAGCAGTTTATCGCCGAGGGGCGCGGGTTTCGATCAGCCCCAGCATTTT.

The chain recombines TRBV6-1 with TRBJ1-3; D may be TRBD1 (6 bases). This CDR3 has 15 residues. Looked up from germline, CDR1 is MNHNS and CDR2 is SASEGT. V gave up 6 bases and J gave up 0 bases, with 12 bases separating them. The CDR3 DNA is TGTGCCAGCAGACGAGGACAGATCTCTGGAAACACCATATATTTT. It specifies CASRRGQISGNTIYF.

The gene calls are TRBV20-1 and TRBJ1-4; 9 nucleotides match TRBD1. Germline V gene sequence: CDR1 DFQATT, CDR2 SNEGSKA (reference sequence). With V trimmed by 6 bases and J by 12 bases, 8 bases remained unmatched. This CDR3 comprises 12 residues. The CDR3 spells CSAEFRDRELFF. The CDR3 DNA sequence: TGCAGTGCCGAGTTCCGGGACAGGGAACTGTTTTTT.

This clonotype showed up just once. The chain is built from TRBV2 and TRBJ1-1, with D maybe TRBD1 (6 bases). V was clipped by 6 bases and J by 3 bases, with 17 bases between them. The CDR3 sequence is 15 residues long. Germline CDR1 SNHLY, CDR2 FYNNEI. This CDR3 is CASSQDSSRHTEAFF. The CDR3 DNA reads as TGTGCCAGCAGCCAGGACAGTTCCAGGCACACTGAAGCTTTCTTT.

V usage is TRBV27 and J usage is TRBJ1-1; 10 positions agree with TRBD1. From germline, CDR1 is MNHEY and CDR2 SMNVEV (reference sequence). V was clipped by 6 bases and J by 10 bases; unmatched bases: 14. CDR3 length equals 15 residues. The DNA of the CDR3 is TGTGCCAGCAGCTCCCTTGGGACAGGGGATCAGGTAGCTTTCTTT. It codes for CASSSLGTGDQVAFF.

This chain connects TRBV27 to TRBJ2-5; 7 nucleotides match TRBD2. The V gene's germline CDR1 is MNHEY and CDR2 SMNVEV (reference sequence). Trimming cost V 6 bases and J 9 bases; bases outside gene matches: 10. CDR3 length: 13 residues. CDR3 nucleotides: TGTGCCAGCAGCTCGGGGCGGGGGAGGGCCCAGTACTTC. Translating it yields CASSSGRGRAQYF.